This T cell receptor beta chain was retrieved from a study of post-analysis software for immune sequencing data (dated by TCRdb to about 2015). For the study in its entirety: Disease courses on record covered relapsing-remitting, secondary progressive and progressive-relapsing multiple sclerosis, though some patients had no subtype annotation. A subset of samples was prepared in parallel using single-end sample barcoding, then pooled and co-amplified after Illumina adapter ligation. The patient repertoires were compared against around eleven previously published healthy control repertoires obtained from donors aged 6 to 25 years. Broad study findings and their caveats: Roughly 5 TRBV segments, including TRBV5-6, TRBV5-1 and TRBV20-1, were significantly more frequent in patients than controls. Normalized Chao1 diversity was significantly lower in multiple sclerosis patients than controls, suggesting substantial peripheral T-cell clonal expansion. When samples were clustered directly using the F measure, samples prepared in the same batch co-clustered strongly, which prompted a batch-effect correction. The control group was slightly older than the multiple sclerosis patient group.

The protocol used for the library was PCR. TCRdb lists the instrument as Illumina HiSeq 2500. To reduce PCR and sequencing biases, unique molecular identifiers were built into the TCR beta cDNA libraries. Roughly 0.5 million cDNA molecules were obtained per 1 to 10 million input T cells, so each molecule approximated one T cell. Patient libraries were prepared and sequenced with the same protocol used for the earlier healthy control dataset. Samples belonging to the same batch were prepared together, multiplexed and sequenced on a shared HiSeq lane. Concerning the study's data processing: Raw barcoded reads were processed with MIGEC, and single-read molecular identifier groups were discarded before consensus assembly and CDR3 extraction. Clonotype tables were post-analysed with VDJtools, and diversity was normalized by down-sampling all datasets to the smallest sample size. To correct batch-related cross-sample contamination, repertoire overlap clustering matched CDR3 amino acid sequences but not nucleotide sequences. Through fastp at Q25 and MiXCR, TCRdb rebuilt clones from the public reads, retaining in-frame beta chains. All rows with the same CDR3 protein become a single entry with the most common DNA and genes. TCRdb's processing, not the authors', yielded these V and J calls. Recorded for this sample are about 800,000 distinct CDR3 sequences; roughly 29% of them occurred a single time. Roughly 0.53% of the sample comes from the top ten.

TCR beta repertoires were profiled from peripheral blood of roughly 13 young patients with multiple sclerosis to demonstrate the VDJtools post-analysis software. The multiple sclerosis patients were children and adolescents ranging in age from about 6 to 17 years. Points on this clonotype: There is no known antigen for this receptor. The input lacks base qualities; no much larger clone sits a single base away.

Relative to germline, V is missing 0 bases and J is missing 13 bases, with 6 bases of the junction outside any gene match. The CDR3, from cysteine to phenylalanine, totals 13 residues. Only the CDR3 portion is preserved as DNA: 39 bases, with reading frame beginning at the first base. The germline V gene (reference sequence) specifies SEHNR as CDR1 and FQNEAQ as CDR2. The sequence was obtained from a girl aged 5-17 years with multiple sclerosis. Sequencing used blood. This chain joins TRBV7-9 to TRBJ2-1; 7 bases in the junction line up with TRBD2. The bases read TGTGCCAGCAGCTTAGCCGGGGGGACCCATCAGTTCTTC. It translates as CASSLAGGTHQFF.